These 9 T cell receptor beta chains came from one sample sequenced in a study of blood T cell repertoires in COVID-19. Sequencing used immunoSEQ multiplex PCR; TCRdb keeps in-frame clones, though not all of them. The table lists about 150,000 clones, around 88% of them singletons. Sequencing used peripheral blood. Receptor source: a man between 60 and 75 years old with active or convalescent COVID-19.

The chain's CDR3 is CASSGGQGLTDTQYF. The CDR3 bases are TGTGCCAGCAGTGGGGGACAGGGGCTGACAGATACGCAGTATTTT. The chain employs TRBV2 and TRBJ2-3; 10 bases align to TRBD1. The CDR3 totals 15 residues. Germline loops: CDR1 SNHLY, CDR2 FYNNEI. Unmatched junction bases numbered 4, after V lost 4 bases and J lost 3 bases.

This clone was detected only once. The chain couples TRBV6-1 to TRBJ2-5, with 8 nucleotides matching TRBD1. The CDR3 is made up of 17 amino acids. The germline V gene has CDR1 MNHNS and CDR2 SASEGT. After removal of 0 bases from V and 5 bases from J, the junction contained 11 bases not matched to a gene. The CDR3 DNA sequence: TGTGCCAGCAGTGAAGCGCTAGTCGGACAGGGACGGGAGACCCAGTACTTC. Encoded protein: CASSEALVGQGRETQYF.

The V and J genes are TRBV3-1 (or the pseudogene TRBV3-2) and TRBJ2-2; 10 positions match TRBD1. Germline assignment: CDR1 LGHDT and CDR2 YNNKEL (reference sequence). The CDR3 extends over 16 amino acids. Unmatched junction bases numbered 5, after V lost 6 bases and J lost 1 base. CDR3 DNA: TGTGCCAGCAGGTACGGGACAGGGGTGAACACCGGGGAGCTGTTTTTT. This sequence encodes CASRYGTGVNTGELFF.

This chain uses TRBV19 with TRBJ2-2; a possible D gene is TRBD1 (6 bases). Trimming left V 3 bases short and J 1 base short, with 9 bases between. Germline CDR1 is LNHDA and CDR2 is SQIVND (reference sequence). This CDR3 is 15 amino acids long. The CDR3 region is CASSMGHRNTGELFF. The CDR3 DNA is TGTGCCAGTAGTATGGGACACCGGAACACCGGGGAGCTGTTTTTT.

V and J are TRBV27 and TRBJ2-2; maybe TRBD2 (5 bases). With 4 bases removed from V and 6 bases from J, the gap between germline ends came to 12 bases. CDR3 length: 14 amino acids. Germline V gene sequence: CDR1 MNHEY, CDR2 SMNVEV (reference sequence). The CDR3, as DNA: TGTGCCAGCAGTTACGAGGGTAGTCCCGGGGAGCTGTTTTTT. It specifies CASSYEGSPGELFF.

The chain couples TRBV2 to TRBJ1-5; TRBD1 might be the D (6 bases). Germline CDR1 and CDR2: SNHLY and FYNNEI. This CDR3 comprises 14 residues. Between the trimmed V and J ends, which lost 9 bases and 0 bases, there was a span of 12 bases. The CDR3, as DNA: TGTGCCAGTGGACAGAGCCTTAGCAATCAGCCCCAGCATTTT. Translating it yields CASGQSLSNQPQHF.

This chain links TRBV25-1 with TRBJ2-3, with a weak D call TRBD1 (6 bases). V gave up 4 bases and J gave up 2 bases, with 10 bases separating them. The CDR3 length is 14 residues. The germline V gene has CDR1 MGHDK and CDR2 SYGVNS. The CDR3 bases are TGTGCCAGCAGTGTAGGGGGTTACACAGATACGCAGTATTTT. Translated, it gives CASSVGGYTDTQYF.

The chain has TRBV21-1 and TRBJ1-1; the table's D call of TRBD1 was not tested on the DNA. TRBV21-1 is assigned pseudogene status. The CDR3 is made up of 14 amino acids. CDR3 sequence: CASSKGEGDRQAFF. DNA for the CDR3: TGTGCCAGCAGCAAAGGGGAAGGGGACAGGCAAGCTTTCTTT.

A word on this clone: Other DNA sequences in this sample translate to the same CDR3. The gene calls are TRBV18 and TRBJ2-7, with 7 bases lining up with TRBD1. V dropped 3 bases and J dropped 3; count of bases not matched to a gene: 2. Germline values: CDR1 KGHSH, CDR2 LQKENI. CDR3 length: 13 residues. The CDR3 here is CASSPGTDYEQYF. The CDR3 DNA is TGTGCCAGCTCACCGGGGACAGACTACGAGCAGTACTTC.